The 3 T cell receptor beta chains reported below all come from one sample, sequenced in a study of T cell responses to AZD1222 COVID-19 vaccine. Repertoires were generated with immunoSEQ multiplex PCR, while TCRdb's copy carries only in-frame clones and drops some. The data hold 77,000 or so clones, with around 87% observed a single time. The sequencing used peripheral blood, collected on day 0 of AZD1222 vaccination. The source is an adult in good health.

The chain uses TRBV7-2 and TRBJ1-1, with D possibly matching TRBD1 (6 bases). The germline V gene has CDR1 SGHTA and CDR2 FQGNSA. This CDR3 contains 16 residues. V shed 5 bases and J shed 4 bases, with 20 bases lying between them. The CDR3 loop is CASSPGGGRGFTEAFF. CDR3 in DNA: TGTGCCAGCAGCCCGGGGGGGGGCAGGGGATTCACTGAAGCTTTCTTT. Supplemented by reference TRBV7-2 and TRBJ1-1, the full variable domain reads GAGVSQSPSNKVTEKGKDVELRCDPISGHTALYWYRQSLGQGLEFLIYFQGNSAPDKSGLPSDRFSAERTGGSVSTLTIQRTQQEDSAVYLCASSPGGGRGFTEAFFGQGTRLTVV.

The chain employs TRBV27 and TRBJ2-2; TRBD2 is a possible D gene (5 bases). The CDR3 is 15 residues long. Germline CDR1 reads MNHEY; CDR2 reads SMNVEV (reference sequence). Trimming stripped 3 bases from V and 4 bases from J, with 12 bases between. CDR3 DNA sequence: TGTGCCAGCAGTTTCGAGGGAGTGGTCACCGGGGAGCTGTTTTTT. Its protein is CASSFEGVVTGELFF.

The CDR3 DNA follows: TGCGCCAGCAGCTGGGGACAGGGGGTTCAGCCCCAGCATTTT. Its protein product is CASSWGQGVQPQHF. The chain recombines TRBV5-1 with TRBJ1-5, with 11 bases identical to TRBD1. This CDR3 is 14 amino acids long. Losses at the gene ends were 3 bases for V and 6 bases for J; bases not matched to a gene: 2. Germline-derived CDR1 and CDR2 are SGHRS and YFSETQ.